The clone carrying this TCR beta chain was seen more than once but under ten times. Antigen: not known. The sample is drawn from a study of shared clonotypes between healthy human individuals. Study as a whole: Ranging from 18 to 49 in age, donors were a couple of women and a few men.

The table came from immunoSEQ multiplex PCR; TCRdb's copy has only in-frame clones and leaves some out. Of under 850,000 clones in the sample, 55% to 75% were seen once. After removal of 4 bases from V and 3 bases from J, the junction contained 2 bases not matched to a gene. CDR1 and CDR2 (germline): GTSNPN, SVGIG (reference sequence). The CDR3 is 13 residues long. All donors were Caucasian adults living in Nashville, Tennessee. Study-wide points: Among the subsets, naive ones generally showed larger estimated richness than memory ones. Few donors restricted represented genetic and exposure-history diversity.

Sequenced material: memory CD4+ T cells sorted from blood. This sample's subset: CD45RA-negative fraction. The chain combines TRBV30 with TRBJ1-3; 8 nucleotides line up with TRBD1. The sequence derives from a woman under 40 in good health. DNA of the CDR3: TGTGCCTGGACCAGGGGGCTTGGAAACACCATATATTTT. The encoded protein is CAWTRGLGNTIYF.